A selection of T cell receptor beta chains follows, all from one sample in a study of T cell clones after liver transplantation. This table comes from immunoSEQ multiplex PCR, and its TCRdb copy is limited to in-frame clones, with some not included. Among roughly 80,000 clones listed, about 84% were seen once. This specimen consisted of CD4+ T cells from blood, obtained 45 to 46 months after liver transplant. Every receptor here comes from a human patient who received a liver transplant. Some T cells may arise from the graft donor. Both conserved end residues are part of each CDR3. The order of the fields is J gene, D gene, V gene, CDR3 protein, CDR3 DNA. A D gene is named only where the DNA matches it firmly.

>TRBJ2-5|TRBD2|TRBV29-1
CSVAPGLGLGETQYF
TGCAGCGTTGCCCCGGGACTAGGTTTAGGAGAGACCCAGTACTTC
>TRBJ1-1|-|TRBV28
CASSLIPGSAFF
TGTGCCAGCAGTTTAATCCCAGGGTCGGCTTTCTTT
>TRBJ2-1|TRBD2|TRBV7-2
CASSRNPRTSGRGNEQFF
TGTGCCAGCAGCCGCAACCCAAGAACCAGCGGGAGGGGGAATGAGCAGTTCTTC
>TRBJ1-3|TRBD1|TRBV6-5
CASRTGNSGNTIYF
TGTGCCAGCAGGACAGGGAACTCTGGAAACACCATATATTTT
>TRBJ2-3|-|TRBV4-3
CASSRNGQGGFRDTQYF
TGCGCCAGCAGCCGAAATGGACAGGGAGGGTTTAGAGATACGCAGTATTTT
>TRBJ1-1|TRBD1|TRBV18
CASSDRVEKAFF
TGTGCCAGCTCAGACAGGGTGGAGAAAGCTTTCTTT
>TRBJ1-5|-|TRBV2
CASGGEYSNQPQHF
TGTGCCAGCGGGGGAGAGTATAGCAATCAGCCCCAGCATTTT
>TRBJ2-7|TRBD2|TRBV28
CASSLPLVGTTTYEQYF
TGTGCCAGCAGTTTACCCTTGGTGGGGACTACAACCTACGAGCAGTACTTC
>TRBJ1-1|-|TRBV6-5
CASRPGRHLNTEAFF
TGTGCCAGCAGACCGGGACGGCACTTGAACACTGAAGCTTTCTTT
>TRBJ2-7|TRBD1|TRBV18
CASSQSGTAYEQYF
TGTGCCAGCTCACAGTCTGGGACAGCCTACGAGCAGTACTTC
>TRBJ1-4|-|TRBV7-8
CASSFPSNEKLFF
TGTGCCAGCAGCTTCCCCTCTAATGAAAAACTGTTTTTT
>TRBJ2-5|TRBD2|TRBV5-4
CASSPLTSGMQETQYF
TGTGCCAGCAGCCCTTTGACTAGCGGGATGCAAGAGACCCAGTACTTC
>TRBJ2-1|TRBD2|TRBV11-3
CASSLTGGVGNEQFF
TGTGCCAGCAGCTTAACTGGGGGGGTCGGGAATGAGCAGTTCTTC
>TRBJ2-5|-|TRBV7-9
CASRSKLEETQYF
TGTGCCAGCAGGTCCAAGCTGGAAGAGACCCAGTACTTC